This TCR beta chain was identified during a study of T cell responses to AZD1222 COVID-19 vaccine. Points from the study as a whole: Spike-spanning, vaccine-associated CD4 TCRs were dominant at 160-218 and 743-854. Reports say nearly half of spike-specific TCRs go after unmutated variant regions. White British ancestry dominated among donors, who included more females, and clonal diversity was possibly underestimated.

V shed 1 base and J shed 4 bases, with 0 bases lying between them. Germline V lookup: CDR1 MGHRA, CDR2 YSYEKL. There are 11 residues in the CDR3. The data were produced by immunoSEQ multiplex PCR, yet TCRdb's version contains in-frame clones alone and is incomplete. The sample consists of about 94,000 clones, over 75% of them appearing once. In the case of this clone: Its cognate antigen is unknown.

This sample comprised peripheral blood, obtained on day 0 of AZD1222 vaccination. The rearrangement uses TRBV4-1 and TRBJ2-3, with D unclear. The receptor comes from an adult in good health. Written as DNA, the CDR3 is TGCGCCAGCAGCCAAGCAGATACGCAGTATTTT. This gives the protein CASSQADTQYF.